This T cell receptor beta chain was captured by sequencing in a study of blood T cell repertoires in COVID-19. For the study at large: Researchers got acute and convalescent COVID-19 samples from the United States, Italy and Spain.

In the original analysis: Reference gene primer amplification gave nucleated cell count estimates. TCRdb's copy holds only in-frame clones and misses some; the assay was immunoSEQ multiplex PCR. That table supplies the V and J calls and clone size; D and trimming were determined from the DNA. The sample consists of 410,000 or so clones, 86% of them appearing once. V was trimmed by 7 bases and J by 4 bases, leaving 14 bases between them. Germline V gives CDR1 SNHLY, CDR2 FYNNEI. The CDR3 has 13 amino acids. This TCR derives from a woman aged 30 to 39 with active or convalescent COVID-19. The chain uses TRBV2 and TRBJ2-7; D is possibly TRBD1 (5 bases). Sequenced: peripheral blood. CDR3 sequence (DNA): TGTGCCAGCACCTTAAGGGGTCTATACGAGCAGTACTTC. Its translation is CASTLRGLYEQYF.